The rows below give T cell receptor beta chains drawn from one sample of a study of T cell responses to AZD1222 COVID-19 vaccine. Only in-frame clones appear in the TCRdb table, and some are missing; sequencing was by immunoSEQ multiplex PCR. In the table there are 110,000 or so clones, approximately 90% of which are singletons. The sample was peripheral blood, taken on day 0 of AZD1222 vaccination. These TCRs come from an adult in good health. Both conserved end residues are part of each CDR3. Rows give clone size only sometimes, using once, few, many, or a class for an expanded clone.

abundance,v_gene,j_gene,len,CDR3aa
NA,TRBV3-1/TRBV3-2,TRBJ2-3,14,CASSQPGATDTQYF
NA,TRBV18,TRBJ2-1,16,CASSPRSSGVYNEQFF
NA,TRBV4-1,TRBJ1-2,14,CASSQDTGVNGYTF
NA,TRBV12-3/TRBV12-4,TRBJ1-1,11,CASTPDLILFF
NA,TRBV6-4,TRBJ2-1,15,CASSKLAGGYNEQFF
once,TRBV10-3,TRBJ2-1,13,CAINAQSYNEQFF
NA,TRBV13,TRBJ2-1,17,CASSLFSSGGFYNEQFF
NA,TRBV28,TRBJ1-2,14,CASSFEVSSYGYTF
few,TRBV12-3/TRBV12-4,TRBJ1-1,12,CASSYGQGEPFF
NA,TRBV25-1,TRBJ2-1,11,CASSRGNEQFF
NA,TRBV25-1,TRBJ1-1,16,CASSESRGQGAAAAFF
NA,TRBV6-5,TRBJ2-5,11,CASSYRETQYF
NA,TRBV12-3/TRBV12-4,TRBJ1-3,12,CGQGTGRNTIYF